These 14 T cell receptor beta chains were sequenced from one sample in a study of T cells in Graves' hyperthyroidism and ophthalmopathy. TCR beta CDR3 sequences were amplified from RNA transcripts. The HTBI primer set served for first-round RT-PCR of the TCR CDR3. TCRdb passed the multiplex PCR reads through MiXCR, listing each CDR3 protein once. The sample contains a few hundred thousand distinct CDR3 sequences, roughly an eighth of which appear only once. The material sequenced was blood. Receptor source: a woman in her thirties or forties with Graves' ophthalmopathy.

This clonotype was recorded a few times. Given a much more abundant clone one base away, this may be a read error. The chain has TRBV13 and TRBJ2-3, with 9 positions matching TRBD2. J lost 1 base, V lost 1 base, and 9 bases had no gene match. In germline, CDR1 is PRHDT, CDR2 FYEKMQ (reference sequence). This CDR3 has 18 residues. The CDR3: CASSLVAGENLRTDTQYF. The DNA for the CDR3 is TGTGCCAGCAGCTTAGTAGCGGGAGAAAACCTACGCACAGATACGCAGTATTTT.

This clonotype was recorded many times. This chain connects TRBV2 to TRBJ1-6; TRBD1 might be the D (5 bases). This CDR3 is built from 13 residues. V lost 6 bases and J 6 bases, leaving 9 bases between the germline ends. Per germline, CDR1 SNHLY and CDR2 FYNNEI. In DNA, the CDR3 is TGTGCCAGCAGGCAGGGTTCTAATTCACCCCTCCACTTT. This gives the protein CASRQGSNSPLHF.

This clonotype was counted many times. The chain has TRBV27 and TRBJ2-1; 8 bases match TRBD2. In germline, CDR1 is MNHEY, CDR2 SMNVEV (reference sequence). With 2 bases clipped from V and 4 bases from J, the junction kept 4 bases outside the gene matches. The CDR3 spans 15 residues. The CDR3, as DNA: TGTGCCAGCAGTTTAGGTAGCGGGACTTACAATGAGCAGTTCTTC. Encoded protein: CASSLGSGTYNEQFF.

CDR3 nucleotide sequence: TGTGCCAGCAGCTTAGCTTGGCGGGGCGAATCCCACAATGAGCAGTTCTTC. This codes for CASSLAWRGESHNEQFF. The chain has TRBV7-9 and TRBJ2-1, with D possibly being TRBD2 (6 bases). This CDR3 has 17 residues. CDR1 is SEHNR, CDR2 FQNEAQ, per germline (reference sequence). The V end was cut by 0 bases, the J end by 5 bases, with 17 bases between. Together with reference TRBV7-9 and TRBJ2-1, the CDR3 gives the full variable domain: DTGVSQNPRHKITKRGQNVTFRCDPISEHNRLYWYRQTLGQGPEFLTYFQNEAQLEKSRLLSDRFSAERPKGSFSTLEIQRTEQGDSAMYLCASSLAWRGESHNEQFFGPGTRLTVL.

The sample holds many counts of this clonotype. The chain links TRBV2 to TRBJ2-7; TRBD2 agrees at 9 bases. Unmatched junction bases numbered 11, after V lost 6 bases and J lost 5 bases. Looked up from germline, CDR1 is SNHLY and CDR2 is FYNNEI. This CDR3 region has 15 residues. The CDR3 protein is CASRLASGMPDEQYF. In nucleotides, the CDR3 is TGTGCCAGCAGATTAGCTAGCGGGATGCCGGACGAGCAGTACTTC.

DNA of the CDR3: TGTGCCAGCGCTCCCGAGGGGACAGGTCTAAATCAGCCCCAGCATTTT. Residues: CASAPEGTGLNQPQHF. This chain links TRBV12-3 or TRBV12-4 with TRBJ1-5; 8 bases match TRBD1. The CDR3 is 16 residues long. The trim removed 8 bases at V and 4 bases at J, leaving 13 bases unmatched.

This clonotype was counted many times. The chain links TRBV19 to TRBJ1-1, with D possibly being TRBD1 (5 bases). Trimming stripped 5 bases from V and 0 bases from J, with 13 bases between. The CDR3 is made up of 15 amino acids. Germline lookup yields CDR1 LNHDA and CDR2 SQIVND (reference sequence). The CDR3 spells CASSDERGMNTEAFF. CDR3 DNA: TGTGCCAGTAGTGATGAACGGGGGATGAACACTGAAGCTTTCTTT.

This clonotype was observed a handful of times. The chain recombines TRBV7-9 with TRBJ2-3; D uncertain. V was trimmed by 2 bases and J by 5 bases, leaving 5 bases between them. The CDR3 has 12 residues. Germline CDR1 is SEHNR and CDR2 is FQNEAQ (reference sequence). CDR3 DNA: TGTGCCAGCAGCTTACCTAGAGATACGCAGTATTTT. Translating it yields CASSLPRDTQYF.

This clonotype showed up just a few times. Germline and junction disagree at one end, which may indicate a read error. The chain combines TRBV19 with TRBJ1-1; D gene ambiguous. From germline, CDR1 is LNHDA and CDR2 SQIVND (reference sequence). The CDR3 contains 15 residues. Written as DNA, the CDR3 is TGTGCCAGTAGTCCGGTCGGACGTCTGAACACTGAAGCTTCCTTT. It codes for CASSPVGRLNTEASF.

This clonotype was seen ten or more times. The J gene is TRBJ2-3, the V gene TRBV20-1; TRBD2 might be the D (6 bases). The CDR3 sequence is 13 residues long. Looked up from germline, CDR1 is DFQATT and CDR2 is SNEGSKA (reference sequence). V lost 5 bases and J lost 0, with 9 bases in between. This CDR3 reads CSARELSTDTQYF. CDR3 sequence (DNA): TGCAGTGCTCGGGAGTTAAGCACAGATACGCAGTATTTT.

The J gene is TRBJ2-4, the V gene TRBV24-1; D may be TRBD2 (5 bases). The ends were cut back, 3 bases at V and 6 bases at J, with 8 bases in the middle. Germline assignment: CDR1 KGHDR and CDR2 SFDVKD. The CDR3 runs to 13 residues. The DNA for the CDR3 is TGTGCCACCAGTGATCCGGGAAGAAACATTCAGTACTTC. Its translation is CATSDPGRNIQYF.

This clonotype showed up many times. This chain connects TRBV15 to TRBJ1-2; D call uncertain. Trimming stripped 1 base from V and 2 bases from J, with 8 bases between. Germline V gene lookup returns CDR1 LNHNV and CDR2 YYDKDF (reference sequence). The CDR3 consists of 14 residues. CDR3 DNA sequence: TGTGCCACCAGCAGAGCCGACGGCAACTATGGCTACACCTTC. Its translation: CATSRADGNYGYTF. The variable domain in full, completed from reference TRBV15 and TRBJ1-2, reads DAMVIQNPRYQVTQFGKPVTLSCSQTLNHNVMYWYQQKSSQAPKLLFHYYDKDFNNEADTPDNFQSRRPNTSFCFLDIRSPGLGDTAMYLCATSRADGNYGYTFGSGTRLTVV.

The chain links TRBV19 to TRBJ2-7, with a possible D match to TRBD2 (6 bases). Germline V gene data show CDR1 as LNHDA and CDR2 as SQIVND (reference sequence). CDR3 size: 16 residues. Trimming took off 5 bases at V and 3 bases at J, with 20 bases between the two ends. This CDR3 is CASSRWIGGEGYEQYF. CDR3 DNA: TGTGCCAGTAGTCGTTGGATTGGAGGGGAAGGCTACGAGCAGTACTTC.

V is TRBV5-4 and J is TRBJ1-1, with 12 bases identical to TRBD1. V was clipped by 0 bases and J by 11 bases; unmatched bases: 8. Per the germline V gene, CDR1 is SGHNT and CDR2 is YYREEE (reference sequence). CDR3 length equals 15 residues. CDR3 DNA sequence: TGTGCCAGCAGCTTGGCGGGACAGGGGGCGAAGAGGGCTTTCTTT. It is translated as CASSLAGQGAKRAFF.